These 30 T cell receptor beta chains came from one sample sequenced in a study of long-term antiretroviral therapy in people with HIV (dated by TCRdb to 2022 to 2024). Sequencing of the TRB variable region was done with the immunoSEQ hsTCRB v3.0 assay at survey level resolution. TCRdb's version of the immuneACCESS table is confined to in-frame rearrangements and falls short of the full clone set. An unresolved V gene accounts for under half of the shortfall where checked; the remainder is of unknown origin. The sample table shows some 25,000 clones, and 70% to 90% are seen once. Of the sample, more than 15% is held by the ten largest clones. The sample here was unsorted PBMCs, taken 1.2 years after starting antiretroviral therapy. These receptors all stem from a man aged 50 to 59 with HIV.

The chain recombines TRBV9 with TRBJ2-2; tentatively, D is TRBD1 (5 bases). CDR3 size: 15 residues. The germline CDR1 and CDR2 sequences are SGDLS and YYNGEE. The V and J ends lost 0 bases and 4 bases respectively, with 10 bases between them. The CDR3 here is CASSVAGWLTGELFF. As DNA, the CDR3 is TGTGCCAGCAGCGTAGCAGGGTGGCTCACCGGGGAGCTGTTTTTT.

The chain links TRBV6-5 to TRBJ1-2; 11 nucleotides agree with TRBD1. J lost 4 bases, V lost 6 bases, and 10 bases had no gene match. The CDR3 runs to 16 residues. Looked up from germline, CDR1 is MNHEY and CDR2 is SVGAGI. CDR3: CASSYQGQGGRYGYTF. The CDR3 bases are TGTGCCAGCAGCTACCAGGGACAGGGGGGACGCTATGGCTACACCTTC.

The rearrangement links TRBV30 to TRBJ1-4; D uncertain. This CDR3 spans 18 amino acids. Germline assignment: CDR1 GTSNPN and CDR2 SVGIG (reference sequence). V was clipped by 6 bases and J by 3 bases, with 26 bases between them. The CDR3 spells CACKIRREDHLSNEKLFF. The CDR3, as DNA: TGTGCCTGCAAAATCCGCCGGGAAGATCATTTATCTAATGAAAAACTGTTTTTT.

This clone came up a few times. V usage is TRBV4-1 and J usage is TRBJ2-7, with D possibly TRBD1 on 6 matching bases. V was pared by 5 bases and J by 1 base, with 15 bases between. CDR1 MGHRA and CDR2 YSYEKL come from the germline V gene. This CDR3 is built from 15 residues. The DNA of the CDR3 is TGCGCCAGCAGCTACACTCCGGACAGATCCTACGAGCAGTACTTC. Translation: CASSYTPDRSYEQYF.

This clone was seen a handful of times. This chain links TRBV7-9 with TRBJ1-1, with a possible D match to TRBD1 (5 bases). Germline assignment: CDR1 SEHNR and CDR2 FQNEAQ (reference sequence). This CDR3 has 13 residues. Trimming took 3 bases from V and 1 from J, leaving 6 bases between them. This CDR3 is CASSFTGNTEAFF. CDR3 DNA: TGTGCCAGCAGCTTCACAGGGAACACTGAAGCTTTCTTT.

The chain joins TRBV5-1 to TRBJ2-7; a possible D gene is TRBD1 (6 bases). From germline, CDR1 is SGHRS and CDR2 YFSETQ. This CDR3 contains 12 residues. V dropped 4 bases and J dropped 4 bases, with 9 bases sitting between them. Here the CDR3 reads CASSVQGYEQYF. The DNA for the CDR3 is TGCGCCAGCAGCGTTCAGGGGTACGAGCAGTACTTC.

The rearrangement uses TRBV27 and TRBJ2-1; 7 nucleotides match TRBD1. The CDR3 contains 16 residues. J gave up 7 bases and V 6 bases, and 15 bases lay outside the gene matches. Germline CDR1 is MNHEY and CDR2 is SMNVEV (reference sequence). The CDR3 is CASRTGTEGSGNEQFF. For the CDR3, the DNA is TGTGCCAGCAGAACCGGGACAGAGGGTTCGGGGAATGAGCAGTTCTTC.

As DNA, the CDR3 is TGCGCCAGCAGCTTGTGGACAGAGGAGACCCAGTACTTC. Translation gives CASSLWTEETQYF. The V call is TRBV5-1, the J call TRBJ2-5; D is perhaps TRBD1 (6 bases). The CDR3 is made up of 13 amino acids. Germline CDR1 is SGHRS and CDR2 is YFSETQ. The V end was cut by 1 base, the J end by 5 bases, with 9 bases between.

This clone was seen only a few times. The chain has TRBV29-1 and TRBJ2-7; either TRBD1 or TRBD2 may supply D (5 bases each). The germline gives CDR1 SQVTM, CDR2 ANQGSEA. The germline V and J ends were trimmed by 7 bases and 7 bases, with 17 bases remaining between them. The CDR3 contains 12 residues. This CDR3 reads CSARDPGREQYF. The CDR3 nucleotides read TGCAGCGCCCGGGACCCCGGGCGGGAGCAGTACTTC.

This clone appeared a single time. CDR3 DNA: TGTGCCAGCTCACCACCGGGACAGAGCAATCAGCCCCAGCATTTT. Amino acid sequence: CASSPPGQSNQPQHF. V and J are TRBV18 and TRBJ1-5, with 7 bases matching TRBD1. Germline lookup yields CDR1 KGHSH and CDR2 LQKENI. The CDR3 is made up of 15 amino acids. V shed 0 bases and J 1 base; nucleotides not matched to a gene: 0.

This sequence joins TRBV14 and TRBJ2-1; 7 bases align to TRBD2. Germline CDR1 reads SGHDN; CDR2 reads FVKESK. Trimming cost V 4 bases and J 2 bases; bases outside gene matches: 5. CDR3 length: 15 amino acids. CDR3 sequence (DNA): TGTGCCAGCAGCCCGCGGGGGACTACCTACAATGAGCAGTTCTTC. Translation gives CASSPRGTTYNEQFF.

The chain links TRBV6-4 to TRBJ1-1, with 8 bases matching TRBD1. Germline CDR1 reads MRHNA; CDR2 reads SNTAGT. CDR3 length: 15 amino acids. Trimming took 6 bases from V and 4 from J; bases not matched to a gene: 10. The CDR3 nucleotides read TGTGCCAGCAGGCCATTTGGGACAGGTGGCACTGAAGCTTTCTTT. Its translation: CASRPFGTGGTEAFF.

The V gene is TRBV11-2, the J gene TRBJ2-1; TRBD2 matches at 10 bases. The CDR3 runs to 18 residues. V was pared by 2 bases and J by 8 bases, with 15 bases of the junction left unmatched. Germline V gives CDR1 SGHAT, CDR2 FQNNGV. As DNA, the CDR3 is TGTGCCAGCAGCTTATTAGTAGCGAGCGGGGGGGCTTGGGATGAGCAGTTCTTC. Amino acids: CASSLLVASGGAWDEQFF. The full variable domain, in which reference TRBV11-2 and TRBJ2-1 provide the parts outside the CDR3, is EAGVAQSPRYKIIEKRQSVAFWCNPISGHATLYWYQQILGQGPKLLIQFQNNGVVDDSQLPKDRFSAERLKGVDSTLKIQPAKLEDSAVYLCASSLLVASGGAWDEQFFGPGTRLTVL.

V gene TRBV6-4 combines with J gene TRBJ2-1; 7 nucleotides line up with TRBD1. V gave up 2 bases and J gave up 9 bases; unmatched junction bases: 4. CDR1 is MRHNA and CDR2 is SNTAGT in the germline V gene. This CDR3 spans 13 amino acids. CDR3: CASSDTGVGEQFF. The CDR3 nucleotides are TGTGCCAGCAGTGACACAGGGGTCGGTGAGCAGTTCTTC.

The rearrangement uses TRBV30 and TRBJ2-7; D uncertain. CDR1 and CDR2 (germline): GTSNPN, SVGIG (reference sequence). Trimming shortened V by 0 bases and J by 0 bases, and 9 bases separated the two germline ends. The CDR3 covers 14 residues. CDR3 in DNA: TGTGCCTGGAGTGTCTCTAGTAGCTCCTACGAGCAGTACTTC. The encoded protein is CAWSVSSSSYEQYF.

The chain carries TRBV28 and TRBJ2-5; D gene unclear. The CDR3 sequence is 15 residues long. CDR1 MDHEN and CDR2 SYDVKM come from the germline V gene. Trimming removed 3 bases at V and 1 base at J, with 12 bases between. CDR3 sequence (DNA): TGTGCCAGCAGTTTCTCTGGTACAGCCCAAGAGACCCAGTACTTC. Its protein is CASSFSGTAQETQYF.

The J gene is TRBJ2-7, the V gene TRBV7-6; TRBD1 might be the D (5 bases). The V and J ends lost 4 bases and 2 bases respectively, with 12 bases between them. The CDR3 has 14 residues. In germline, CDR1 is SGHVS, CDR2 FNYEAQ. The DNA for the CDR3 is TGTGCCAGCAGCTCCCTCCAGGGCACCTACGAGCAGTACTTC. This encodes CASSSLQGTYEQYF.

This clone showed up just once. This chain joins TRBV7-3 and TRBJ1-1, with a possible D match to TRBD1 (6 bases). V dropped 0 bases and J dropped 1 base, with 12 bases sitting between them. CDR1 is SGHTA and CDR2 is FQGTGA in the germline V gene. The CDR3 consists of 16 residues. CDR3 sequence: CASSLTGGRSNTEAFF. The CDR3 DNA follows: TGTGCCAGCAGCTTAACGGGGGGGCGATCGAACACTGAAGCTTTCTTT.

A single count supports this clone. CDR3 in DNA: TGTGCCAGCAGCTTCGTCGAGACTGAAGCTTTCTTT. Its translation: CASSFVETEAFF. The chain uses TRBV7-9 and TRBJ1-1; D is undetermined. This CDR3 spans 12 amino acids. Germline CDR1 is SEHNR and CDR2 is FQNEAQ (reference sequence). Trimming removed 3 bases at V and 5 bases at J, with 7 bases between.

The rearrangement joins TRBV6-1 to TRBJ2-7, with 7 nucleotides matching TRBD1. From germline, CDR1 is MNHNS and CDR2 SASEGT. This CDR3 spans 14 amino acids. Losses at the gene ends were 6 bases for V and 6 bases for J; bases not matched to a gene: 11. The CDR3 loop is CASRGFRQGGEQYF. CDR3 in DNA: TGTGCCAGCAGAGGCTTTCGACAGGGCGGCGAGCAGTACTTC.

The chain couples TRBV11-2 to TRBJ2-7; possible D gene TRBD2, 5 bases. There are 12 residues in the CDR3. The germline V and J ends were trimmed by 5 bases and 3 bases, with 8 bases remaining between them. Germline V lookup: CDR1 SGHAT, CDR2 FQNNGV. This chain's CDR3 is CASSRGLYEQYF. The CDR3 bases are TGTGCCAGCAGCCGGGGTCTCTACGAGCAGTACTTC. Full variable domain (remainder filled in from reference TRBV11-2 and TRBJ2-7): EAGVAQSPRYKIIEKRQSVAFWCNPISGHATLYWYQQILGQGPKLLIQFQNNGVVDDSQLPKDRFSAERLKGVDSTLKIQPAKLEDSAVYLCASSRGLYEQYFGPGTRLTVT.

The chain recombines TRBV5-4 with TRBJ2-3; tentatively, D is TRBD1 (5 bases). CDR3 size: 14 residues. Trimming cost V 0 bases and J 4 bases, with 9 bases left between them. Germline lookup yields CDR1 SGHNT and CDR2 YYREEE (reference sequence). As DNA, the CDR3 is TGTGCCAGCAGCTTGGGACAGAGTCCAGATACGCAGTATTTT. Residues: CASSLGQSPDTQYF.

The gene calls are TRBV5-1 and TRBJ1-1, with D maybe TRBD1 (5 bases). The V end lost 5 bases, the J end lost 2 bases, and 16 bases lay between the germline ends. The CDR3 is 15 residues long. From germline, CDR1 is SGHRS and CDR2 YFSETQ. As DNA, the CDR3 is TGCGCCAGCAGTAACGGAAGGGGAACCAACACTGAAGCTTTCTTT. It is translated as CASSNGRGTNTEAFF. The full variable domain, completed using reference TRBV5-1 and TRBJ1-1, is KAGVTQTPRYLIKTRGQQVTLSCSPISGHRSVSWYQQTPGQGLQFLFEYFSETQRNKGNFPGRFSGRQFSNSRSEMNVSTLELGDSALYLCASSNGRGTNTEAFFGQGTRLTVV.

The chain uses TRBV9 and TRBJ2-3, with TRBD2 identical over 13 bases. The V gene end was trimmed by 3 bases and the J gene end by 3 bases; junction bases not matched to a gene: 7. CDR3 length: 17 amino acids. Germline assignment: CDR1 SGDLS and CDR2 YYNGEE. This CDR3 reads CASSGLAGGGQTDTQYF. The DNA of the CDR3 is TGTGCCAGCAGCGGACTAGCGGGGGGCGGGCAGACAGATACGCAGTATTTT. Drawing the rest from reference TRBV9 and TRBJ2-3, the complete variable domain is DSGVTQTPKHLITATGQRVTLRCSPRSGDLSVYWYQQSLDQGLQFLIQYYNGEERAKGNILERFSAQQFPDLHSELNLSSLELGDSALYFCASSGLAGGGQTDTQYFGPGTRLTVL.

The rearrangement uses TRBV6-5 and TRBJ1-5; 12 nucleotides match TRBD1. Germline lookup yields CDR1 MNHEY and CDR2 SVGAGI. This CDR3 has 15 amino acids. V shed 6 bases, J shed 9 bases, and the junction held 9 bases outside the gene matches. The CDR3 is CASSTGTGGFGPQHF. The CDR3, as DNA: TGTGCCAGCAGCACCGGGACAGGGGGCTTCGGGCCCCAGCATTTT.

This CDR3 reads CASREGAGGQPQHF. CDR3 nucleotide sequence: TGTGCCAGCAGGGAGGGGGCTGGGGGTCAGCCCCAGCATTTT. The V gene is TRBV2, the J gene TRBJ1-5, with TRBD1 matching 7 bases. The CDR3 contains 14 residues. With V trimmed by 6 bases and J by 6 bases, 8 bases remained unmatched. Germline loops: CDR1 SNHLY, CDR2 FYNNEI.

This clone has only one observation. The V gene is TRBV25-1, the J gene TRBJ1-4; D perhaps matches TRBD1 (5 bases). From germline, CDR1 is MGHDK and CDR2 SYGVNS. CDR3 size: 14 residues. V was shortened by 2 bases and J by 4 bases, with 8 bases between the two germline ends. The CDR3 sequence: CASSERQNNEKLFF. The CDR3 region has the DNA TGTGCCAGCAGTGAACGACAGAATAATGAAAAACTGTTTTTT.

The chain employs TRBV5-1 and TRBJ1-3, with 9 bases matching TRBD1. Trimming cost V 0 bases and J 5 bases; bases outside gene matches: 3. This CDR3 contains 15 residues. The germline V gene encodes CDR1 SGHRS and CDR2 YFSETQ. The CDR3 protein is CASSLGGQGRNTIYF. The CDR3 DNA is TGCGCCAGCAGCTTGGGCGGACAGGGGAGAAACACCATATATTTT.

The V and J genes are TRBV5-6 and TRBJ2-7; perhaps TRBD1 as D (5 bases). From germline, CDR1 is SGHDT and CDR2 YYEEEE. This CDR3 spans 12 amino acids. V lost 5 bases and J 4 bases, leaving 10 bases between the germline ends. CDR3 coding DNA: TGTGCCAGCAGGGCCAGGGAATACGAGCAGTACTTC. It translates to CASRAREYEQYF.

The chain uses TRBV30 and TRBJ1-2; D not resolved. CDR3 length: 16 amino acids. Germline V gene lookup returns CDR1 GTSNPN and CDR2 SVGIG (reference sequence). The V and J ends lost 0 bases and 8 bases respectively, with 22 bases between them. In nucleotides, the CDR3 is TGTGCCTGGAGTGTCGGTTCATGGGGTTCGACGGACGGCTACACCTTC. Its translation is CAWSVGSWGSTDGYTF.